This T cell receptor beta chain was sequenced during a study of T cell responses to AZD1222 COVID-19 vaccine (dated by TCRdb to about 2021). Turning to the overall study: Because spike-specific TCR depth and breadth did not differ between the two schedules, AZD1222 recipients who got a second dose at roughly 4 weeks were pooled with those who got a second dose at roughly 12 weeks. TCR sequencing was performed for more than 230 trial participants, of whom 200 to 220 were given two doses of AZD1222 and some 26 were given two doses of MenACWY control vaccine. Trial participants were enrolled by age into subgroups of 18-55, 56-69 and 70-plus years, and approximately 150, 30 and 60 TCR-sequenced participants, respectively, were included in these subgroups.

Sequences SNHLY (CDR1) and FYNNEI (CDR2) are obtained from the germline V gene. The CDR3 covers 14 residues, taking in both the cysteine and the phenylalanine. Of the read, only the CDR3 DNA is kept; its 42 bases are in frame from base 1. Clipping removes 8 bases from V and 0 bases from J, with 5 as the unmatched junction base count. On this clone itself: No antigen is known for it. Nothing much larger sits one base from this clone, and base qualities are not available.

Per the publication, the time point label means: baseline before first vaccination. Samples from vaccinated people were obtained from the UK trials COV001 and COV002, which included a single-blind randomized controlled phase 2/3 trial of AZD1222 (ChAdOx1 nCoV-19) in healthy adults. For TCRbeta chain sequencing, PBMC samples from trial participants were taken at day 0 and at day 28 after the second dose. Study-wide conclusions, independent of this receptor: The vaccine-associated CD4 TCRs covered the entire spike protein, and the dominant responses fell in regions 160-218 and 743-854. In the small 56-69-year group, the increase in depth fell short of significance, most likely because of low power. After two AZD1222 doses, both the breadth and the depth of spike-specific TCRs were significantly higher than at day 0 and than in MenACWY recipients. Nearly half of unique spike-specific TCRs reportedly recognized epitopes outside regions mutated in the B.1.351 and B.1.1.7 variants. Most participants were white British and females outnumbered males, and the authors suggested that clonal diversity may have been underestimated. Because no day 14 peak-response samples were available, the repertoires could be characterized only after the peak T cell response. Conclusions about previously exposed vaccinees are limited because only five to seven AZD1222 recipients were SARS-CoV-2 seropositive at baseline.

The CDR3 regions of human TCRbeta chains were analyzed by immunosequencing. Under the source paper's analysis protocol: Repertoire TCRs were checked for matches against a reference library of SARS-CoV-2-specific TCRs that had been generated using the MIRA antigen-specificity platform. Breadth was defined as the fraction of unique TCRs that were SARS-CoV-2-associated, and depth was defined as the fraction of total T cells that were SARS-CoV-2-associated. Using the MIRA data, each spike-specific TCR was assigned both to the spike region to which the TCR was reactive and to a CD4 or CD8 class. Log10-transformed breadth and depth values were compared by one-way ANOVA with Sidak's multiple comparisons tests. The source is immuneACCESS, and TCRdb retained only in-frame sequences with V and J called. Part of the clones is not carried over; for the studies checked, unresolved V genes explain less than half of this, and the remainder is unexplained. The V and J calls and clone size come from that table; D and trimming were worked out from the DNA. In this sample the table shows about 140,000 clones, 70% to 90% of which occur a single time. The ten largest clones represent over 3.5% of the sample.

The TCR was taken from an adult in good health. This material consisted of peripheral blood, taken on day 0 of AZD1222 vaccination. The rearranged chain carries TRBV2 and TRBJ1-1; 8 middle bases align to TRBD1. Here the CDR3 is given as CASQGTGLNTEAFF. The sequenced DNA is TGTGCCAGCCAAGGGACAGGATTGAACACTGAAGCTTTCTTT.